The 8 T cell receptor beta chains below come from one sample, sequenced in a study of blood T cell repertoires in COVID-19. Some clones are missing from TCRdb's copy, which holds only in-frame ones; the method was immunoSEQ multiplex PCR. The table includes under 250,000 clones, 84% detected once. The sequenced material came from peripheral blood. These receptors all stem from a woman between 55 and 75 years old who had recovered from COVID-19.

This rearrangement joins TRBV2 to TRBJ1-4, with TRBD1 as a possible D gene (5 bases). Germline CDR1 and CDR2: SNHLY and FYNNEI. Trimming took 0 bases from V and 8 from J, leaving 10 bases between them. CDR3 length: 14 amino acids. The CDR3 here is CASSEAWGGEKLFF. DNA for the CDR3: TGTGCCAGCAGTGAAGCGTGGGGGGGAGAAAAACTGTTTTTT.

The chain links TRBV4-1 to TRBJ1-2; unclear D gene. The CDR3 length is 15 residues. Per the germline V gene, CDR1 is MGHRA and CDR2 is YSYEKL. Trimming pared 0 bases from V and 0 bases from J, leaving 8 bases between. CDR3 coding DNA: TGCGCCAGCAGCCAAGACAAGGGAGCTAACTATGGCTACACCTTC. Translation: CASSQDKGANYGYTF.

In this sample, this clone turned up once. This chain links TRBV27 with TRBJ2-1, with a tentative D call TRBD2 (6 bases). CDR1 is MNHEY and CDR2 is SMNVEV in the germline V gene (reference sequence). The V end lost 3 bases, the J end lost 5 bases, and 11 bases lay between the germline ends. This CDR3 spans 14 amino acids. Written as DNA, the CDR3 is TGTGCCAGCAGTTTCGCGGGGCAACACAATGAGCAGTTCTTC. Translated, it gives CASSFAGQHNEQFF.

The chain employs TRBV7-6 and TRBJ2-7; possibly TRBD2 for D (6 bases). The germline V gene has CDR1 SGHVS and CDR2 FNYEAQ. The CDR3 is made up of 15 amino acids. The V gene lost 2 bases and the J gene lost 0 bases, with 11 bases spanning the gap. CDR3 sequence reads: CASSLLPGSSYEQYF. The CDR3 nucleotides read TGTGCCAGCAGCTTATTGCCCGGGAGCTCCTACGAGCAGTACTTC.

The gene calls are TRBV19 and TRBJ2-4; 12 nucleotides agree with TRBD1. V shed 3 bases, J shed 5 bases, and the junction held 5 bases outside the gene matches. Per the germline V gene, CDR1 is LNHDA and CDR2 is SQIVND (reference sequence). The CDR3 is made up of 16 amino acids. This CDR3 is CASSIPGTGGENIQYF. CDR3 coding DNA: TGTGCCAGTAGTATTCCTGGGACAGGGGGCGAAAACATTCAGTACTTC.

The V and J genes are TRBV5-1 and TRBJ2-3; 7 nucleotides line up with TRBD2. CDR1 is SGHRS, CDR2 YFSETQ, per germline. CDR3 length equals 15 residues. Unmatched junction bases numbered 10, after V lost 5 bases and J lost 4 bases. Here the CDR3 DNA reads TGCGCCAGCAGGTTCGGGGGGAACGGGCCAGATACGCAGTATTTT. It translates to CASRFGGNGPDTQYF.

This chain links TRBV4-3 with TRBJ2-3; TRBD2 aligns across 8 bases. CDR3 length: 18 residues. V gave up 0 bases and J gave up 4 bases; unmatched junction bases: 12. Germline V gene sequence: CDR1 LGHNA, CDR2 YSLEER. The CDR3 coding sequence is TGCGCCAGCAGCCAAGAATTGGGAGCGGGGGACGGTGCAGATACGCAGTATTTT. As protein: CASSQELGAGDGADTQYF.

This clone was counted between two and nine times. The chain carries TRBV5-1 and TRBJ1-1; 7 bases match TRBD1. J gave up 2 bases and V 3 bases, and 7 bases lay outside the gene matches. CDR1 and CDR2 from the germline V gene are SGHRS and YFSETQ. The CDR3 is 15 amino acids. CDR3 amino acids: CASSWGDRPNTEAFF. Here the CDR3 DNA reads TGCGCCAGCAGCTGGGGGGACAGACCTAACACTGAAGCTTTCTTT.